A single sample gave rise to the 18 T cell receptor beta chains below, sequenced in a study of blood T cell repertoires in COVID-19. This table comes from immunoSEQ multiplex PCR, and its TCRdb copy is limited to in-frame clones, with some not included. Of about 230,000 clones listed, about 85% were seen once; the top ten hold approximately 12%. Sequencing used peripheral blood. These receptors were collected from a young woman who had recovered from COVID-19.

V usage is TRBV4-2 and J usage is TRBJ2-1, with 13 bases identical to TRBD2. The CDR3 spans 19 residues. With 3 bases clipped from V and 2 bases from J, the junction kept 10 bases outside the gene matches. CDR1 LGHNA and CDR2 YNFKEQ come from the germline V gene. The CDR3 loop reads CASSHLGTSGVGAYNEQFF. CDR3 bases: TGTGCCAGCAGCCACCTAGGGACTAGCGGGGTTGGGGCCTACAATGAGCAGTTCTTC.

The chain carries TRBV3-1 (or the pseudogene TRBV3-2) and TRBJ2-7, with 9 bases aligning to TRBD1. The germline V gene has CDR1 LGHDT and CDR2 YNNKEL (reference sequence). The CDR3 extends over 14 amino acids. V lost 5 bases and J lost 5; bases outside the gene matches: 7. DNA for the CDR3: TGTGCCAGCAGCGTCTCCGGGACAGGGAACGAGCAGTACTTC. The encoded protein is CASSVSGTGNEQYF.

This rearrangement joins TRBV27 to TRBJ1-1, with TRBD1 matching 8 bases. V gave up 3 bases and J gave up 3 bases; unmatched junction bases: 3. The germline V gene encodes CDR1 MNHEY and CDR2 SMNVEV (reference sequence). The CDR3 consists of 14 residues. CDR3 coding DNA: TGTGCCAGCAGTTTGACAGGGGATGACACTGAAGCTTTCTTT. Encoded protein: CASSLTGDDTEAFF.

The rearrangement joins TRBV2 to TRBJ2-7; D not certain. V was clipped by 2 bases and J by 3 bases, with 2 bases between them. CDR1 and CDR2 (germline): SNHLY, FYNNEI. The CDR3 is made up of 11 amino acids. The CDR3 region has the DNA TGTGCCAGCAGTGAACACTACGAGCAGTACTTC. Its protein product is CASSEHYEQYF.

This clone has a single count. The V gene is TRBV5-4, the J gene TRBJ2-2; 7 nucleotides agree with TRBD2. V lost 4 bases, J lost 1 base, and 4 bases stayed unmatched. Per germline, CDR1 SGHNT and CDR2 YYREEE (reference sequence). The CDR3 contains 15 residues. CDR3 nucleotides: TGTGCCAGCAGCCAGGGAGGGCAGAACACCGGGGAGCTGTTTTTT. It translates to CASSQGGQNTGELFF. Full variable domain (missing parts from reference TRBV5-4 and TRBJ2-2): ETGVTQSPTHLIKTRGQQVTLRCSSQSGHNTVSWYQQALGQGPQFIFQYYREEENGRGNFPPRFSGLQFPNYSSELNVNALELDDSALYLCASSQGGQNTGELFFGEGSRLTVL.

The count of this clone is one. The gene calls are TRBV9 and TRBJ2-5, with TRBD2 identical over 8 bases. V was clipped by 3 bases and J by 5 bases; unmatched bases: 9. The CDR3 is 15 residues long. The germline CDR1 and CDR2 sequences are SGDLS and YYNGEE. The CDR3 here is CASSASGRREETQYF. CDR3 DNA: TGTGCCAGCAGCGCGAGCGGGAGAAGGGAGGAGACCCAGTACTTC.

The rearrangement joins TRBV6-1 to TRBJ1-1; a possible D gene is TRBD1 (6 bases). From germline, CDR1 is MNHNS and CDR2 SASEGT. Trimming stripped 0 bases from V and 1 base from J, with 9 bases between. CDR3 length: 15 residues. CDR3 bases: TGTGCCAGCAGTGAAGCACACAGGGCGAACACTGAAGCTTTCTTT. Translated, it gives CASSEAHRANTEAFF.

A single count supports this clone. V is TRBV7-8 and J is TRBJ2-5; no clear D. CDR1 SGHVS and CDR2 FQNEAQ come from the germline V gene. V dropped 1 base and J dropped 3 bases, with 9 bases sitting between them. The CDR3 loop spans 14 amino acids. The CDR3 sequence: CASSLDQLKETQYF. The CDR3 region has the DNA TGTGCCAGCAGCTTAGATCAGTTAAAAGAGACCCAGTACTTC.

V gene TRBV6-5 combines with J gene TRBJ2-7; TRBD1 agrees at 9 bases. Trimming at V came to 5 bases and at J to 2 bases, leaving 7 bases not matched to a gene. This CDR3 is built from 15 residues. The V gene's germline CDR1 is MNHEY and CDR2 SVGAGI. CDR3 sequence: CASSKSRQGAYEQYF. In nucleotides, the CDR3 is TGTGCCAGCAGTAAATCCCGACAGGGGGCCTACGAGCAGTACTTC.

This chain joins TRBV13 and TRBJ1-1; 8 bases fit TRBD1. Germline V gene data show CDR1 as PRHDT and CDR2 as FYEKMQ (reference sequence). The CDR3 is 14 amino acids. V was pared by 4 bases and J by 0 bases, with 1 base of the junction left unmatched. The CDR3 is CASSSDRVNTEAFF. For the CDR3, the DNA is TGTGCCAGCAGCTCGGACAGGGTGAACACTGAAGCTTTCTTT.

The chain is built from TRBV5-1 and TRBJ2-3; tentative D call: TRBD2 (6 bases). Trimming removed 0 bases from V and 3 bases from J, with 8 bases in between. Germline lookup yields CDR1 SGHRS and CDR2 YFSETQ. This CDR3 is 14 amino acids long. DNA for the CDR3: TGCGCCAGCAGCTTGGCGGGGAGGACAGATACGCAGTATTTT. This codes for CASSLAGRTDTQYF.

This chain joins TRBV4-2 and TRBJ2-1; 7 nucleotides agree with TRBD2. CDR3 length equals 12 residues. V trimming: 6 bases; J trimming: 4 bases; junction bases outside the gene matches: 0. In germline, CDR1 is LGHNA, CDR2 YNFKEQ. The CDR3 spells CASRGGYNEQFF. CDR3 DNA sequence: TGTGCCAGCAGGGGAGGGTACAATGAGCAGTTCTTC.

This clone appeared a single time. V is TRBV27 and J is TRBJ1-1; D remains unclear. Trimming pared 8 bases from V and 3 bases from J, leaving 16 bases between. Germline CDR1 is MNHEY and CDR2 is SMNVEV (reference sequence). CDR3 length: 14 amino acids. CDR3 in DNA: TGTGCCAGCCGAGGAGGGCGGGTGGACACTGAAGCTTTCTTT. This translates into CASRGGRVDTEAFF.

The V call is TRBV9, the J call TRBJ2-7; 9 bases agree with TRBD2. Looked up from germline, CDR1 is SGDLS and CDR2 is YYNGEE. The CDR3 has 15 residues. Trimming took 4 bases from V and 3 from J; bases not matched to a gene: 8. The CDR3 DNA reads TGTGCCAGCAGCCCCAGATCTAGCGGGGACTACGAGCAGTACTTC. Translating gives CASSPRSSGDYEQYF.

The rearrangement links TRBV9 to TRBJ2-5; TRBD2 might be the D (6 bases). From germline, CDR1 is SGDLS and CDR2 YYNGEE. V lost 0 bases and J 5 bases, leaving 14 bases between the germline ends. The CDR3 is made up of 15 amino acids. DNA for the CDR3: TGTGCCAGCAGCGTAGAGGGACTGAGTGAGGAGACCCAGTACTTC. This encodes CASSVEGLSEETQYF.

The rearrangement uses TRBV30 and TRBJ1-2; possible D gene TRBD1, 6 bases. V was trimmed by 4 bases and J by 8 bases, leaving 20 bases between them. The CDR3 is 14 amino acids. Germline CDR1 and CDR2: GTSNPN and SVGIG (reference sequence). CDR3 amino acids: CAWNERGGFWGYTF. For the CDR3, the DNA is TGTGCCTGGAATGAAAGGGGGGGGTTCTGGGGCTACACCTTC.

The chain has TRBV3-1 (or the pseudogene TRBV3-2) and TRBJ2-3, with 8 bases matching TRBD1. Germline lookup yields CDR1 LGHDT and CDR2 YNNKEL (reference sequence). The V segment lost 4 bases and the J segment 2 bases; nucleotides outside the gene matches: 2. The CDR3 has 14 residues. DNA of the CDR3: TGTGCCAGCAGCCTCAGGGGGCCCACAGATACGCAGTATTTT. Translated, it gives CASSLRGPTDTQYF.

This chain connects TRBV7-6 to TRBJ2-2, with a possible D match to TRBD2 (6 bases). V lost 1 base, J lost 0 bases, and 9 bases lay in between. Germline values: CDR1 SGHVS, CDR2 FNYEAQ. The CDR3 consists of 16 residues. The DNA for the CDR3 is TGTGCCAGCAGCTTAGGTCCTAGCGCGAACACCGGGGAGCTGTTTTTT. Its translation is CASSLGPSANTGELFF.